The 22 T cell receptor beta chains below were found in one sample sequenced in a study of control samples from healthy donors and cancer patients. Assay used: immunoSEQ multiplex PCR; TCRdb lists only in-frame clones, some missing. The sample contains approximately 230,000 clones, roughly 82% of which appear only once. Sequenced: PBMCs. Receptor source: a woman in her fifties or sixties with lung cancer.

The rearrangement uses TRBV7-9 and TRBJ1-1, with D possibly being TRBD1 (5 bases). Germline CDR1 reads SEHNR; CDR2 reads FQNEAQ (reference sequence). Trimming removed 1 base at V and 5 bases at J, with 8 bases between. There are 13 residues in the CDR3. CDR3 coding DNA: TGTGCCAGCAGCTTAGAGGGGCAGACTGAAGCTTTCTTT. Encoded protein: CASSLEGQTEAFF.

This chain joins TRBV2 and TRBJ1-2; no reliable D call. Trimming shortened V by 2 bases and J by 2 bases, and 9 bases separated the two germline ends. Looked up from germline, CDR1 is SNHLY and CDR2 is FYNNEI. CDR3 size: 14 residues. CDR3 region: CASSENTSNYGYTF. CDR3 nucleotides: TGTGCCAGCAGTGAAAACACGTCAAACTATGGCTACACCTTC.

J is TRBJ2-2 and V is TRBV7-3; D might be TRBD1 (5 bases). V was shortened by 4 bases and J by 6 bases, with 15 bases between the two germline ends. The CDR3 runs to 15 residues. Germline CDR1 is SGHTA and CDR2 is FQGTGA. The CDR3 loop reads CASSSNPLGAGELFF. CDR3 in DNA: TGTGCCAGCAGCTCTAACCCCCTAGGGGCCGGGGAGCTGTTTTTT. Full variable domain (outside the CDR3, taken from reference TRBV7-3 and TRBJ2-2): GAGVSQTPSNKVTEKGKYVELRCDPISGHTALYWYRQSLGQGPEFLIYFQGTGAADDSGLPNDRFFAVRPEGSVSTLKIQRTERGDSAVYLCASSSNPLGAGELFFGEGSRLTVL.

The chain is built from TRBV11-3 and TRBJ1-6; 11 nucleotides align to TRBD1. This CDR3 is 14 amino acids long. The germline V gene encodes CDR1 SGHNT and CDR2 YENEEA. J was trimmed by 10 bases and V by 5 bases; bases with no gene match: 4. The CDR3 is CASSRGQGASPLHF. DNA for the CDR3: TGTGCCAGCAGCCGAGGACAGGGGGCCTCACCCCTCCACTTT.

This clone was detected a few times. The V and J genes are TRBV19 and TRBJ1-5; D ambiguous. Germline V gene lookup returns CDR1 LNHDA and CDR2 SQIVND (reference sequence). V gave up 6 bases and J gave up 6 bases, with 15 bases separating them. The CDR3 length is 14 residues. This CDR3 is CASSPGGLGQPQHF. The CDR3, as DNA: TGTGCCAGTAGCCCCGGAGGGTTAGGTCAGCCCCAGCATTTT.

V is TRBV5-1 and J is TRBJ2-7; no clear D gene. V lost 0 bases and J 2 bases, leaving 12 bases between the germline ends. CDR1 is SGHRS, CDR2 YFSETQ, per germline. This CDR3 has 15 residues. DNA of the CDR3: TGCGCCAGCAGCTTGGAATCGATGTCTCCCTACGAGCAGTACTTC. This gives the protein CASSLESMSPYEQYF.

A single count supports this clone. The J gene is TRBJ2-6, the V gene TRBV5-1; D is uncertain. Germline loops: CDR1 SGHRS, CDR2 YFSETQ. Between the trimmed V and J ends, which lost 0 bases and 0 bases, there was a span of 7 bases. This CDR3 comprises 16 residues. CDR3 nucleotides: TGCGCCAGCAGCTTGGTAGGCAGCTCTGGGGCCAACGTCCTGACTTTC. Protein: CASSLVGSSGANVLTF.

The chain uses TRBV7-8 and TRBJ1-5, with 8 bases aligning to TRBD1. CDR1 SGHVS and CDR2 FQNEAQ come from the germline V gene. This CDR3 contains 17 residues. Trimming removed 5 bases from V and 3 bases from J; junction bases left unmatched: 12. The CDR3 DNA sequence: TGTGCCAGCAGCGCGGACAGGGCGACAGCCTACAATCAGCCCCAGCATTTT. It translates to CASSADRATAYNQPQHF.

This clone appeared a single time. The chain carries TRBV12-3 or TRBV12-4 and TRBJ2-2; D unclear. V lost 3 bases and J 3 bases, leaving 5 bases between the germline ends. CDR3 length: 13 amino acids. The CDR3 nucleotides read TGTGCCAGCAGTTTGGCCTACACCGGGGAGCTGTTTTTT. This gives the protein CASSLAYTGELFF.

A word on this clone: Additional DNA sequences in this sample encode the identical CDR3. The J gene is TRBJ2-5, the V gene TRBV12-3 or TRBV12-4; unclear D gene. Trimming stripped 2 bases from V and 5 bases from J, with 6 bases between. This CDR3 comprises 12 residues. The CDR3 nucleotides read TGTGCCAGCAGTTTAAGCCGGGAGACCCAGTACTTC. Its protein is CASSLSRETQYF.

This sequence joins TRBV2 and TRBJ1-6, with D possibly matching TRBD1 (5 bases). The length of the CDR3 is 15 residues. Trimming left V 2 bases short and J 9 bases short, with 14 bases between. In germline, CDR1 is SNHLY, CDR2 FYNNEI. The CDR3 spells CASSELRTGGSPLHF. The CDR3, as DNA: TGTGCCAGCAGTGAACTCCGGACCGGGGGTTCACCCCTCCACTTT.

The CDR3 DNA reads as TGTGCCTGGAGTGTCGGTCCGCATAGCAATCAGCCCCAGCATTTT. It encodes CAWSVGPHSNQPQHF. The V call is TRBV30, the J call TRBJ1-5, with unresolved D. Looked up from germline, CDR1 is GTSNPN and CDR2 is SVGIG (reference sequence). Trimming left V 0 bases short and J 0 bases short, with 9 bases between. The CDR3 loop spans 15 amino acids.

This chain links TRBV19 with TRBJ1-6; 8 nucleotides match TRBD1. CDR1 and CDR2 (germline): LNHDA, SQIVND (reference sequence). Germline trimming cut 8 bases from V and 9 bases from J; bases unmatched to any gene: 6. The CDR3 spans 13 residues. In DNA, the CDR3 is TGTGCCAGTCGCGGACAGGGAGGTTCACCCCTCCACTTT. It codes for CASRGQGGSPLHF.

A few counts support this clone. The chain uses TRBV18 and TRBJ1-2; no firm D call. The V end lost 2 bases, the J end lost 2 bases, and 6 bases lay between the germline ends. This CDR3 is 13 amino acids long. Germline CDR1 is KGHSH and CDR2 is LQKENI. CDR3 in amino acids: CASSPEENYGYTF. The DNA for the CDR3 is TGTGCCAGCTCACCAGAGGAGAACTATGGCTACACCTTC.

V and J are TRBV12-3 or TRBV12-4 and TRBJ2-1, with no clear D. V was pared by 6 bases and J by 6 bases, with 9 bases between. The CDR3 loop spans 12 amino acids. CDR3 coding DNA: TGTGCCAGCAGAATGAGCCTCAATGAGCAGTTCTTC. Its protein product is CASRMSLNEQFF.

The chain uses TRBV28 and TRBJ1-2; no clear D. Germline-derived CDR1 and CDR2 are MDHEN and SYDVKM. The CDR3 is 11 amino acids. V was cut by 6 bases and J by 8 bases, with 10 bases left in between. The CDR3 DNA follows: TGTGCCAGCAGGGGGATCCGCGGCTACACCTTC. Its protein is CASRGIRGYTF.

J is TRBJ1-5 and V is TRBV2; D unresolved. The CDR3 extends over 13 amino acids. The germline gives CDR1 SNHLY, CDR2 FYNNEI. Trimming cost V 10 bases and J 4 bases, with 14 bases left between them. CDR3 loop: CATQRRENQPQHF. For the CDR3, the DNA is TGTGCCACCCAGAGGAGGGAGAATCAGCCCCAGCATTTT.

The V and J genes are TRBV5-1 and TRBJ2-1; TRBD2 agrees at 8 bases. J gave up 2 bases and V 8 bases, and 12 bases lay outside the gene matches. The germline V gene encodes CDR1 SGHRS and CDR2 YFSETQ. This CDR3 comprises 16 residues. CDR3 DNA sequence: TGCGCCAGTGTCTCCGGTGGCGGGAGGACCTACAATGAGCAGTTCTTC. This gives the protein CASVSGGGRTYNEQFF.

The rearrangement joins TRBV2 to TRBJ1-6; 9 positions agree with TRBD1. V dropped 4 bases and J dropped 10; count of bases not matched to a gene: 5. Germline V gene sequence: CDR1 SNHLY, CDR2 FYNNEI. This CDR3 spans 14 amino acids. The CDR3 is CASSVGQGLSPLHF. CDR3 nucleotides: TGTGCCAGCAGTGTAGGACAGGGGTTGTCACCCCTCCACTTT.

This rearrangement joins TRBV2 to TRBJ1-2; no reliable D call. The germline CDR1 and CDR2 sequences are SNHLY and FYNNEI. This CDR3 region has 13 residues. V lost 4 bases to trimming and J lost 4 bases, with 10 bases between them. The DNA for the CDR3 is TGTGCCAGCAGTGTTCGGACTTCCTATGGCTACACCTTC. Encoded protein: CASSVRTSYGYTF.

The chain couples TRBV10-3 to TRBJ2-1; 10 bases line up with TRBD1. The V gene's germline CDR1 is ENHRY and CDR2 SYGVKD. The V and J ends lost 2 bases and 6 bases, in that order; junction bases with no gene match: 4. The length of the CDR3 is 15 residues. The CDR3 spells CAISEGTGEANEQFF. The DNA for the CDR3 is TGTGCCATCAGTGAGGGGACAGGGGAGGCCAATGAGCAGTTCTTC.

This clone was seen only a few times. The chain uses TRBV6-6 and TRBJ2-7, with D uncertain. CDR1 and CDR2 (germline): MNHNY, SVGAGI (reference sequence). Trimming took 6 bases from V and 6 from J, leaving 9 bases between them. The CDR3 consists of 11 residues. CDR3 sequence reads: CASSSAVEQYF. CDR3 sequence (DNA): TGTGCCAGCAGCTCTGCGGTCGAGCAGTACTTC.